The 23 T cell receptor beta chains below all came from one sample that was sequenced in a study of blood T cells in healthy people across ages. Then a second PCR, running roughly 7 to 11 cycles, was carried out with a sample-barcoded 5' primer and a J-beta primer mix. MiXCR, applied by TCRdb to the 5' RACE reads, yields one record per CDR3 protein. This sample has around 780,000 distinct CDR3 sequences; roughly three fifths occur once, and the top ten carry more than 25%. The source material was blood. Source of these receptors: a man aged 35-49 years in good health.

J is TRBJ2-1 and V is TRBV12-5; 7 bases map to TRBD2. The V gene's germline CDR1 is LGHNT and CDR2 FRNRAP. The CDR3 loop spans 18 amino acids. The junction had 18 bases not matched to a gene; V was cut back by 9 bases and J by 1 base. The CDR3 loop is CARVWGDYERGSYNEQFF. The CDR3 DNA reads TGTGCTAGGGTATGGGGGGACTATGAAAGGGGATCCTACAATGAGCAGTTCTTC.

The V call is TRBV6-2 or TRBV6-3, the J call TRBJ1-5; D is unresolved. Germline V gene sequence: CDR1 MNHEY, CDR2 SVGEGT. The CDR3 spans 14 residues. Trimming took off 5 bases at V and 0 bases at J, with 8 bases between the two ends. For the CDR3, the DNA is TGTGCCAGCAGTGACAAAAATAGCAATCAGCCCCAGCATTTT. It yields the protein CASSDKNSNQPQHF.

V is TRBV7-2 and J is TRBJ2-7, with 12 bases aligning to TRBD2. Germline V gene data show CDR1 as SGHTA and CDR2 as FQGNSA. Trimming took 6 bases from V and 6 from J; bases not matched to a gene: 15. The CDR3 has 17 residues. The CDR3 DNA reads TGTGCCAGCAGACGACTTATGGCCCCACTAGCGGGAGGCGAGCAGTACTTC. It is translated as CASRRLMAPLAGGEQYF.

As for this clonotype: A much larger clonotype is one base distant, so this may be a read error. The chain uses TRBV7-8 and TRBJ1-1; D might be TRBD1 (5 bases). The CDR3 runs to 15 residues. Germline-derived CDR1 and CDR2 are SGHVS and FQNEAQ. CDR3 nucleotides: TGTGCCGGCAGCTTGGGCGCGGCTGGGGGGACTGAAGCTTTCTTT. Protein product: CAGSLGAAGGTEAFF.

CDR3 in DNA: TGCGCCAGCAGCCAAGATCTTAGCGGACAGACATATAATTCACCCCTCCACTTT. It specifies CASSQDLSGQTYNSPLHF. The genes are TRBV4-1 and TRBJ1-6; possibly TRBD1 for D (6 bases). V was clipped by 0 bases and J by 4 bases, with 16 bases between them. The CDR3 has 18 residues. Germline V lookup: CDR1 MGHRA, CDR2 YSYEKL.

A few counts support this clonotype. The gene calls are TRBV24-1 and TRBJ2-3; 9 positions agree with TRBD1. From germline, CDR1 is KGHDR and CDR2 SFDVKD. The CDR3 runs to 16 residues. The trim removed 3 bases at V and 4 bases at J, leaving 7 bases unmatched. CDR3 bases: TGTGCCACCAGTGATCCCAGGACAGGGGTGGCAGATACGCAGTATTTT. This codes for CATSDPRTGVADTQYF.

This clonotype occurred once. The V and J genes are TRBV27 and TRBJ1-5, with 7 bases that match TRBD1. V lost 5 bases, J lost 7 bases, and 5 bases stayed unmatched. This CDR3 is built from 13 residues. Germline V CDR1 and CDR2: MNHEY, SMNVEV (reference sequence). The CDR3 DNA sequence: TGTGCCAGCAGTACGACAGGGTGGCAGCCCCAGCATTTT. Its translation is CASSTTGWQPQHF.

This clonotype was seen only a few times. The CDR3, as DNA: TGTGCCAGCAGCGCCCGGGACAGGGGATACGAGCAGTACTTC. Translating it yields CASSARDRGYEQYF. The rearrangement links TRBV7-2 to TRBJ2-7; 10 nucleotides line up with TRBD1. The J segment lost 4 bases and the V segment lost 5 bases, leaving 5 bases of the junction unmatched. The CDR3 has 14 amino acids. Germline assignment: CDR1 SGHTA and CDR2 FQGNSA.

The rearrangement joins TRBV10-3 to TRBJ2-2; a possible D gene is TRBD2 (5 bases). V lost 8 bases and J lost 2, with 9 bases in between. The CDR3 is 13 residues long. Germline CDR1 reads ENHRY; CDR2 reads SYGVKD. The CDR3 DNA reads TGTGCCATCGGCCGGGAAAACACCGGGGAGCTGTTTTTT. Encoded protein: CAIGRENTGELFF.

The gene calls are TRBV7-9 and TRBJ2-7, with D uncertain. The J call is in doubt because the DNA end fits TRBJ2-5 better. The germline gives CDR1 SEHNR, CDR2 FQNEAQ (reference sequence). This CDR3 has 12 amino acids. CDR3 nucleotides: TGTGCCAGCAGCTTAATGTCGGAGACCCAGTACTTC. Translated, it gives CASSLMSETQYF.

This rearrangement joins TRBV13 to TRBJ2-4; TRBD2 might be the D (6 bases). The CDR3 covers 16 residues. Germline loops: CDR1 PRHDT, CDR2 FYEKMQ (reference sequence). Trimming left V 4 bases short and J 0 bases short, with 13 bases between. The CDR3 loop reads CASSSVAALAKNIQYF. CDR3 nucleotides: TGTGCCAGCAGCTCAGTAGCGGCGCTAGCCAAAAACATTCAGTACTTC.

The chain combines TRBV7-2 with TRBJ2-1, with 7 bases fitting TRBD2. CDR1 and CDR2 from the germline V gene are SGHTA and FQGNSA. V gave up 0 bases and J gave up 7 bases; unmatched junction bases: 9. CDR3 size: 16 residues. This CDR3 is CASSLAGGGPGNEQFF. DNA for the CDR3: TGTGCCAGCAGCTTAGCGGGGGGAGGGCCGGGTAATGAGCAGTTCTTC.

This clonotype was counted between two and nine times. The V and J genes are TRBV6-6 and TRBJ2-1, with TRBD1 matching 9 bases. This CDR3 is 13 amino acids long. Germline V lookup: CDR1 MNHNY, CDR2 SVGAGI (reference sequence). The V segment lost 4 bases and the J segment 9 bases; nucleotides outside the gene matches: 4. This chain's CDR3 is CASSFTGGFEQFF. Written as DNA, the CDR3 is TGTGCCAGCAGTTTTACAGGGGGCTTTGAGCAGTTCTTC.

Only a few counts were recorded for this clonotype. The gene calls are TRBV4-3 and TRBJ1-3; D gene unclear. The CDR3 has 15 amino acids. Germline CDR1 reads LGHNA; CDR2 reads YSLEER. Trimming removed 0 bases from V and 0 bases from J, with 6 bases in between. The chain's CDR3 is CASSQEEGSGNTIYF. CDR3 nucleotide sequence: TGCGCCAGCAGCCAAGAGGAAGGCTCTGGAAACACCATATATTTT.

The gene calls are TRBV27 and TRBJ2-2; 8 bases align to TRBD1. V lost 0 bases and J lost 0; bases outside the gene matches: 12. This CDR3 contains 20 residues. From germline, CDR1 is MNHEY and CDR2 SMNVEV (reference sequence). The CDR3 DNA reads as TGTGCCAGCAGTTTATCGTGGACAGGGAGAGGGTCGGCGAACACCGGGGAGCTGTTTTTT. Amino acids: CASSLSWTGRGSANTGELFF.

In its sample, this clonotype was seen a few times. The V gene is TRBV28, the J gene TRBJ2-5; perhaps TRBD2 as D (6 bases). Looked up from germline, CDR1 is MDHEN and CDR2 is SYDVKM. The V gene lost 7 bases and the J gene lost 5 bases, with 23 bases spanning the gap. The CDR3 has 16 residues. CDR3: CASTSLEGLDGETQYF. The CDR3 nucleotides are TGTGCCAGCACCAGTTTGGAGGGGCTCGACGGGGAGACCCAGTACTTC. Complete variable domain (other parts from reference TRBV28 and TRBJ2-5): DVKVTQSSRYLVKRTGEKVFLECVQDMDHENMFWYRQDPGLGLRLIYFSYDVKMKEKGDIPEGYSVSREKKERFSLILESASTNQTSMYLCASTSLEGLDGETQYFGPGTRLLVL.

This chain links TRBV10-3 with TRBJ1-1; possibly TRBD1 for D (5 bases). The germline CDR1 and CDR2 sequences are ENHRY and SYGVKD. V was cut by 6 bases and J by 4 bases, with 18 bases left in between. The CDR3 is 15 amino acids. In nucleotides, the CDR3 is TGTGCCATCAGCCCTTTTGGGGGGGAAGGCACTGAAGCTTTCTTT. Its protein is CAISPFGGEGTEAFF.

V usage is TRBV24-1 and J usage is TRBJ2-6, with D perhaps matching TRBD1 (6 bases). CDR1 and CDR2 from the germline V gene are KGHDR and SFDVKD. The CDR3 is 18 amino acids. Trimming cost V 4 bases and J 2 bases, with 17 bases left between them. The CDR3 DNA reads TGTGCCACCAGTGACCCGGGACAAGGATCCCCTGGGGCCAACGTCCTGACTTTC. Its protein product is CATSDPGQGSPGANVLTF.

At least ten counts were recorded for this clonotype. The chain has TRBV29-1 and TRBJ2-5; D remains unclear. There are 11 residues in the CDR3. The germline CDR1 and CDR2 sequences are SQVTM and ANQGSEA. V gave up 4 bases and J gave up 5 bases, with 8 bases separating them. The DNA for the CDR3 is TGCAGCGTTGGATCCCTGGAGACCCAGTACTTC. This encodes CSVGSLETQYF.

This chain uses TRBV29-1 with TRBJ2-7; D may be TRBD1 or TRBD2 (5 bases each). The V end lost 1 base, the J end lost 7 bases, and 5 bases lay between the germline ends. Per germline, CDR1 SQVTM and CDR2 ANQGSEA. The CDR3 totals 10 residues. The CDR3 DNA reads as TGCAGCGTTGAAGGGGGGGAGCAGTACTTC. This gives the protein CSVEGGEQYF.

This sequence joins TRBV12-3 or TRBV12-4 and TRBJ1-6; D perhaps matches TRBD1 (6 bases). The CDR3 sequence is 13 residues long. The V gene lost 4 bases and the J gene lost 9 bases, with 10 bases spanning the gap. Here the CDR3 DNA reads TGTGCCAGCAGTTCCGCAGGGGTTTCACCCCTCCACTTT. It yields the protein CASSSAGVSPLHF.

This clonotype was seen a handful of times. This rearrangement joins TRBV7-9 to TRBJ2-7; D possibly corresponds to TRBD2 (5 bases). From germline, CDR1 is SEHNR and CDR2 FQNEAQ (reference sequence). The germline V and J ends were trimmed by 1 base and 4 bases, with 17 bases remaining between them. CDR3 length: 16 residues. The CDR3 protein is CASSLGAGGTFYEQYF. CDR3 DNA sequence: TGTGCCAGCAGCTTAGGTGCCGGAGGCACCTTTTACGAGCAGTACTTC.

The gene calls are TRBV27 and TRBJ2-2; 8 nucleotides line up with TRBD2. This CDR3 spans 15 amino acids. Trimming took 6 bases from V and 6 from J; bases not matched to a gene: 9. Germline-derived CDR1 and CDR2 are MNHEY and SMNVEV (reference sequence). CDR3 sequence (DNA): TGTGCCAGCAGAGATCGCGGGGGGAGTTCCGGGGAGCTGTTTTTT. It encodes CASRDRGGSSGELFF.